A single sample is the source of the 30 T cell receptor beta chains below, sequenced in a study of T cells in Graves' hyperthyroidism and ophthalmopathy. It was RNA transcripts that yielded the amplified TCR beta CDR3 regions. Primed by the HTBI set, a first-round RT-PCR was run on the TCR CDR3. In TCRdb, the multiplex PCR reads were re-called with MiXCR into one record per CDR3 protein. The sample includes under 350,000 distinct CDR3 sequences, roughly an eighth of them seen just once. The sample comprised blood. These receptors originate from a woman aged 40 to 50 with Graves' ophthalmopathy.

This clonotype was seen ten or more times. The V call is TRBV2, the J call TRBJ1-1; the D is unclear. V lost 6 bases to trimming and J lost 1 base, with 12 bases between them. The CDR3 is made up of 14 amino acids. Germline CDR1 is SNHLY and CDR2 is FYNNEI. This CDR3 is CASRFLGPNTEAFF. The CDR3 nucleotides read TGTGCCAGCAGGTTTCTGGGCCCGAACACTGAAGCTTTCTTT.

The chain links TRBV7-8 to TRBJ2-7; D remains ambiguous. The J call may be incorrect, as the DNA end agrees better with TRBJ2-1. Germline CDR1 and CDR2: SGHVS and FQNEAQ. This CDR3 has 12 amino acids. In DNA form, the CDR3 reads TGTGCCAGCAGCTTAAAGGGCTACGAGCAGTTCTTC. It yields the protein CASSLKGYEQFF.

This clonotype was seen ten or more times. V is TRBV28 and J is TRBJ2-7; possible D gene TRBD2, 6 bases. V was cut by 7 bases and J by 5 bases, with 12 bases left in between. CDR3 length: 12 amino acids. CDR1 MDHEN and CDR2 SYDVKM come from the germline V gene. CDR3 loop: CASITRGNEQYF. CDR3 sequence (DNA): TGTGCCAGCATCACTCGGGGGAACGAGCAGTACTTC. The full variable domain, rest sourced from reference TRBV28 and TRBJ2-7, is DVKVTQSSRYLVKRTGEKVFLECVQDMDHENMFWYRQDPGLGLRLIYFSYDVKMKEKGDIPEGYSVSREKKERFSLILESASTNQTSMYLCASITRGNEQYFGPGTRLTVT.

This clonotype showed up many times. The chain uses TRBV20-1 and TRBJ2-5; 15 bases are shared with TRBD2. This CDR3 has 15 residues. Looked up from germline, CDR1 is DFQATT and CDR2 is SNEGSKA (reference sequence). J gave up 4 bases and V 1 base, and 1 base lay outside the gene matches. CDR3 sequence reads: CSARGTSGRAETQYF. DNA of the CDR3: TGCAGTGCTAGAGGGACTAGCGGGAGGGCAGAGACCCAGTACTTC.

The CDR3 sequence: CASSPMGQTYEQYF. Here the CDR3 DNA reads TGTGCCAGCTCACCCATGGGACAGACCTACGAGCAGTACTTC. The chain joins TRBV18 to TRBJ2-7; TRBD1 matches at 7 bases. Germline CDR1 KGHSH, CDR2 LQKENI. The junction had 4 bases not matched to a gene; V was cut back by 3 bases and J by 2 bases. The CDR3 has 14 amino acids.

This clonotype was counted a few times. The chain recombines TRBV20-1 with TRBJ1-1; no reliable D call. V dropped 2 bases and J dropped 1 base, with 14 bases sitting between them. Germline CDR1 and CDR2: DFQATT and SNEGSKA (reference sequence). The CDR3 runs to 15 residues. CDR3 in DNA: TGCAGTGCTAGAAACTGGATAGTGGGGAACACTGAAGCTTTCTTT. Translation: CSARNWIVGNTEAFF.

This clonotype has at least ten counts. The chain carries TRBV2 and TRBJ2-2, with 9 bases lining up with TRBD2. Trimming took 9 bases from V and 6 from J; bases not matched to a gene: 11. The V gene's germline CDR1 is SNHLY and CDR2 FYNNEI. This CDR3 spans 15 amino acids. The CDR3 region has the DNA TGTGCCAGAAACCGCGGGGGGGCCGGGTCCGGGGAGCTGTTTTTT. Translation: CARNRGGAGSGELFF.

This clonotype was recorded at least ten times. The chain recombines TRBV27 with TRBJ2-1, with D possibly TRBD1 on 5 matching bases. The V end was cut by 1 base, the J end by 5 bases, with 12 bases between. Germline V CDR1 and CDR2: MNHEY, SMNVEV (reference sequence). The CDR3 runs to 15 residues. DNA of the CDR3: TGTGCCAGCAGTTTATGGCCAGTAGGGGACAATGAGCAGTTCTTC. Its translation is CASSLWPVGDNEQFF.

In its sample, this clonotype was seen many times. V is TRBV6-4 and J is TRBJ1-2; D call uncertain. The CDR3 has 17 residues. Trimming stripped 0 bases from V and 1 base from J, with 15 bases between. CDR1 is MRHNA, CDR2 SNTAGT, per germline. The CDR3 region is CASSDSNREPFNYGYTF. For the CDR3, the DNA is TGTGCCAGCAGTGACTCTAATCGGGAGCCTTTTAACTATGGCTACACCTTC.

The rearrangement uses TRBV10-2 and TRBJ1-5, with D hard to call. Germline V gene sequence: CDR1 WSHSY, CDR2 SAAADI. The ends were cut back, 3 bases at V and 3 bases at J, with 9 bases in the middle. The CDR3 totals 14 residues. Here the CDR3 DNA reads TGCGCCAGCAGTGACGGGGAATACAATCAGCCCCAGCATTTT. This sequence encodes CASSDGEYNQPQHF.

In its sample, this clonotype was seen a few times. The chain joins TRBV27 to TRBJ1-2; D is possibly TRBD1 (5 bases). With 3 bases removed from V and 5 bases from J, the gap between germline ends came to 16 bases. Germline loops: CDR1 MNHEY, CDR2 SMNVEV (reference sequence). This CDR3 spans 15 amino acids. CDR3: CASSFGYRQSYGYTF. Written as DNA, the CDR3 is TGTGCCAGCAGTTTCGGATACAGACAGAGTTATGGCTACACCTTC.

There are a few counts of this clonotype. The gene calls are TRBV7-6 and TRBJ2-7; 8 bases fit TRBD2. The germline CDR1 and CDR2 sequences are SGHVS and FNYEAQ. This CDR3 is built from 15 residues. J gave up 2 bases and V 5 bases, and 8 bases lay outside the gene matches. Here the CDR3 DNA reads TGTGCCAGCAGCCTCTTGGGCGGGAGGCCCTACGAGCAGTACTTC. Translating gives CASSLLGGRPYEQYF.

Comments on this clonotype: A read error may be the cause here, since a much bigger clone is one base away. The chain joins TRBV29-1 to TRBJ2-1; no reliable D call. Germline CDR1 is SQVTM and CDR2 is ANQGSEA. This CDR3 spans 15 amino acids. V was pared by 0 bases and J by 10 bases, with 19 bases between. This CDR3 reads CSVEETGGPRGEQFF. CDR3 in DNA: TGCAGCGTTGAAGAAACGGGCGGCCCCCGTGGCGAGCAGTTCTTC.

This clonotype appeared many times. V gene TRBV6-1 combines with J gene TRBJ1-5, with unresolved D. From germline, CDR1 is MNHNS and CDR2 SASEGT. Trimming cost V 6 bases and J 6 bases, with 12 bases left between them. The CDR3 runs to 13 residues. CDR3 in DNA: TGTGCCAGCAGGCCTCGGGTAGGTCAGCCCCAGCATTTT. Translation gives CASRPRVGQPQHF.

In its sample, this clonotype was seen many times. The CDR3 loop reads CASNSGQDNQPQHF. Here the CDR3 DNA reads TGTGCCAGCAATTCGGGACAGGACAATCAGCCCCAGCATTTT. The chain carries TRBV28 and TRBJ1-5; 8 positions agree with TRBD1. The CDR3 totals 14 residues. Germline CDR1 is MDHEN and CDR2 is SYDVKM. J lost 3 bases, V lost 7 bases, and 5 bases had no gene match.

This clonotype was seen repeatedly, ten times or more. This chain connects TRBV25-1 to TRBJ1-6; D gene ambiguous. The CDR3 loop spans 15 amino acids. From germline, CDR1 is MGHDK and CDR2 SYGVNS. Trimming pared 1 base from V and 6 bases from J, leaving 10 bases between. The CDR3 protein is CASSESKTRNSPLHF. The CDR3, as DNA: TGTGCCAGCAGTGAATCTAAGACGCGTAATTCACCCCTCCACTTT.

In its sample, this clonotype was seen many times. This rearrangement joins TRBV6-5 to TRBJ1-2; 7 bases line up with TRBD1. Germline CDR1 is MNHEY and CDR2 is SVGAGI. V lost 2 bases and J lost 5; bases outside the gene matches: 2. The CDR3 is 13 residues long. CDR3 in amino acids: CASSYDRVYGYTF. The DNA of the CDR3 is TGTGCCAGCAGTTACGACAGGGTTTATGGCTACACCTTC.

The chain has TRBV30 and TRBJ1-4, with D uncertain. CDR1 is GTSNPN, CDR2 SVGIG, per germline (reference sequence). V gave up 0 bases and J gave up 7 bases, with 15 bases separating them. The CDR3 sequence is 15 residues long. The CDR3 sequence: CAWSVRTGRTEKLFF. The CDR3 region has the DNA TGTGCCTGGAGTGTTCGAACGGGGAGGACTGAAAAACTGTTTTTT.

This sequence joins TRBV2 and TRBJ2-1; tentatively, D is TRBD1 (6 bases). Looked up from germline, CDR1 is SNHLY and CDR2 is FYNNEI. Trimming pared 2 bases from V and 1 base from J, leaving 9 bases between. The CDR3 sequence is 15 residues long. The CDR3 coding sequence is TGTGCCAGCAGTGAATGGACAGTTTCCTACAATGAGCAGTTCTTC. Protein sequence: CASSEWTVSYNEQFF.

This chain links TRBV27 with TRBJ2-3; D possibly corresponds to TRBD1 (5 bases). Germline V gene sequence: CDR1 MNHEY, CDR2 SMNVEV (reference sequence). Trimming left V 3 bases short and J 2 bases short, with 12 bases between. The CDR3 runs 15 residues. CDR3 protein: CASSFQGRNTDTQYF. The CDR3 DNA sequence: TGTGCCAGCAGTTTCCAGGGTAGGAACACAGATACGCAGTATTTT.

This clonotype was seen repeatedly, ten times or more. V gene TRBV29-1 combines with J gene TRBJ1-1, with a weak D call TRBD1 (5 bases). With 1 base removed from V and 0 bases from J, the gap between germline ends came to 9 bases. Per germline, CDR1 SQVTM and CDR2 ANQGSEA. The length of the CDR3 is 14 residues. Written as DNA, the CDR3 is TGCAGCGTTGAAGTGGCAGGGATGAACACTGAAGCTTTCTTT. It encodes CSVEVAGMNTEAFF.

In this sample, this clonotype turned up many times. Because the CDR3 is missing its conserved closing phenylalanine or tryptophan, this is likely a read error. V is TRBV7-9 and J is TRBJ1-5, with D unresolved. In germline, CDR1 is SEHNR, CDR2 FQNEAQ (reference sequence). The CDR3 spans 13 residues. Trimming took off 1 base at V and 6 bases at J, with 7 bases between the two ends. The DNA of the CDR3 is TGTGCCAGCAGCTTAGGGGCGGGTCAGCCCCAGCATCTT. The encoded protein is CASSLGAGQPQHL.

This clonotype was seen many times. V and J are TRBV27 and TRBJ1-5; D is uncertain. Germline V gene data show CDR1 as MNHEY and CDR2 as SMNVEV (reference sequence). The CDR3 sequence is 14 residues long. V was pared by 5 bases and J by 0 bases, with 8 bases between. The CDR3 is CASSPVYSNQPQHF. Written as DNA, the CDR3 is TGTGCCAGCAGTCCCGTCTATAGCAATCAGCCCCAGCATTTT.

This clonotype has ten or more counts. CDR3: CASRSTGGNEKLFF. The CDR3, as DNA: TGTGCCAGCAGGTCGACAGGGGGAAATGAAAAACTGTTTTTT. The V gene is TRBV28, the J gene TRBJ1-4, with 9 bases fitting TRBD1. The CDR3 runs 14 residues. V was pared by 6 bases and J by 5 bases, with 4 bases of the junction left unmatched. The germline V gene has CDR1 MDHEN and CDR2 SYDVKM.

V and J are TRBV19 and TRBJ2-5, with D perhaps matching TRBD2 (5 bases). Germline V CDR1 and CDR2: LNHDA, SQIVND (reference sequence). This CDR3 contains 15 residues. The V end lost 0 bases, the J end lost 4 bases, and 12 bases lay between the germline ends. CDR3 residues: CASSIDRGWRETQYF. The DNA of the CDR3 is TGTGCCAGTAGTATAGATCGGGGATGGCGAGAGACCCAGTACTTC.

The J gene is TRBJ1-5, the V gene TRBV3-1; D gene ambiguous. The V gene lost 1 base and the J gene lost 3 bases, with 10 bases spanning the gap. Germline-derived CDR1 and CDR2 are LGHDT and YNNKEL (reference sequence). The CDR3 has 15 amino acids. CDR3 DNA sequence: TGTGCCAGCAGCCAAGTGCTGGGCCTCAATCAGCCCCAGCATTTT. Translated, it gives CASSQVLGLNQPQHF.

This clonotype was observed at least ten times. The gene calls are TRBV27 and TRBJ2-2; 7 bases map to TRBD1. CDR1 and CDR2 (germline): MNHEY, SMNVEV (reference sequence). The ends lost 7 bases at V and 4 bases at J; junction bases unmatched: 15. The CDR3 sequence is 17 residues long. The CDR3 here is CASTSTPDRRGTGELFF. In DNA, the CDR3 is TGTGCCAGCACATCCACCCCGGACAGGCGAGGCACCGGGGAGCTGTTTTTT.

The rearrangement uses TRBV11-3 and TRBJ1-2; D is uncertain. Trimming left V 5 bases short and J 4 bases short, with 14 bases between. Germline CDR1 reads SGHNT; CDR2 reads YENEEA. CDR3 size: 14 residues. CDR3 bases: TGTGCCAGCAGCCAGGCAGGAGACCTCTATGGCTACACCTTC. It is translated as CASSQAGDLYGYTF.

The V and J genes are TRBV25-1 and TRBJ1-2; no reliable D call. V dropped 1 base and J dropped 8 bases, with 14 bases sitting between them. The germline CDR1 and CDR2 sequences are MGHDK and SYGVNS. The CDR3 totals 14 residues. The CDR3 sequence is CASSESYGVEGYTF. DNA for the CDR3: TGTGCCAGCAGTGAATCTTACGGGGTAGAAGGCTACACCTTC.

This chain uses TRBV20-1 with TRBJ1-4, with 8 bases identical to TRBD1. This CDR3 has 13 residues. The germline gives CDR1 DFQATT, CDR2 SNEGSKA (reference sequence). The V gene end was trimmed by 5 bases and the J gene end by 5 bases; junction bases not matched to a gene: 4. CDR3 loop: CSASTGANEKLFF. CDR3 coding DNA: TGCAGTGCTTCGACAGGGGCGAATGAAAAACTGTTTTTT.